Presented here are 2 T cell receptor beta chains from one specimen sequenced in a study of radiation and T cells in renal cell carcinoma. Generated by immunoSEQ multiplex PCR, the TCRdb table keeps only in-frame clones and is missing some. The data show 150,000 to 190,000 clones, 80% to 90% seen once. The sample's time point: blood 2 weeks post-SBRT. Treatment indicated: 15 Gy SBRT to primary tumor, nephrectomy 4 weeks later. The sample in question was blood, obtained from a patient whose treatment included radiotherapy and nephrectomy. All receptors come from a woman in her forties or fifties with renal cell carcinoma.

The V and J genes are TRBV5-4 and TRBJ1-2; TRBD1 is a possible D gene (5 bases). Germline CDR1 SGHNT, CDR2 YYREEE (reference sequence). This CDR3 is built from 13 residues. Trimming shortened V by 5 bases and J by 2 bases, and 10 bases separated the two germline ends. The CDR3 is CASRPGGNYGYTF. In DNA, the CDR3 is TGTGCCAGCAGGCCGGGGGGGAACTATGGCTACACCTTC.

V usage is TRBV5-4 and J usage is TRBJ2-3; no reliable D call. This CDR3 spans 15 amino acids. Trimming took 1 base from V and 1 from J, leaving 10 bases between them. Per germline, CDR1 SGHNT and CDR2 YYREEE (reference sequence). The CDR3 region is CASSLRTTGTDTQYF. CDR3 in DNA: TGTGCCAGCAGCTTGAGGACGACTGGCACAGATACGCAGTATTTT. Combining the CDR3 with reference TRBV5-4 and TRBJ2-3 gives the whole variable domain ETGVTQSPTHLIKTRGQQVTLRCSSQSGHNTVSWYQQALGQGPQFIFQYYREEENGRGNFPPRFSGLQFPNYSSELNVNALELDDSALYLCASSLRTTGTDTQYFGPGTRLTVL.